The following is a T cell receptor beta chain sequence with its context. The data were taken from a study of blood T cell repertoires in COVID-19. Background on the study: PBMCs, B-cell-depleted T cells, or T cells were the source of the cDNA or gDNA that made up the material.

Generated by immunoSEQ multiplex PCR, the TCRdb table keeps only in-frame clones and is missing some. This sample has nearly 45,000 clones, with around 80% found just once. Germline V lookup: CDR1 SGHDT, CDR2 YYEEEE. The CDR3 consists of 13 residues. The J segment lost 1 base and the V segment lost 6 bases, leaving 2 bases of the junction unmatched. This clonotype originated in a human donor in a cohort sampled during active COVID-19. The sequenced sample consisted of peripheral blood. The V and J genes are TRBV5-6 and TRBJ2-3, with 7 nucleotides matching TRBD1. CDR3 DNA sequence: TGTGCCAGCATCCAGGGGGGCACAGATACGCAGTATTTT. Translated, it gives CASIQGGTDTQYF.